What follows are 32 T cell receptor beta chains derived from one specimen sequenced in a study of T-cell reconstitution after alpha-beta-depleted transplantation in children. Preparation of the TCRbeta library was carried out with unique molecular identifiers. One entry per CDR3 protein, called by TCRdb with MiXCR from the PCR reads. This sample carries a few hundred thousand distinct CDR3 sequences, roughly a tenth of them seen once, and the ten largest clones take roughly 28%. This sample comprised PBMCs, obtained before TCRalphabeta/CD19-depleted stem cell transplant. Source of these receptors: a child in the first two years of life with acute myeloid leukemia, due to receive a stem cell transplant.

This clonotype was counted at least ten times. The V and J genes are TRBV27 and TRBJ1-2; D possibly corresponds to TRBD1 (5 bases). Germline V CDR1 and CDR2: MNHEY, SMNVEV (reference sequence). This CDR3 is 14 amino acids long. Trimming took off 7 bases at V and 4 bases at J, with 16 bases between the two ends. The CDR3 sequence: CASKGEGEGYGYTF. DNA for the CDR3: TGTGCCAGCAAAGGGGAGGGTGAAGGCTATGGCTACACCTTC.

This clonotype was observed at least ten times. The chain links TRBV29-1 to TRBJ1-5, with D maybe TRBD1 (5 bases). V was pared by 4 bases and J by 10 bases, with 17 bases between. Germline V gene lookup returns CDR1 SQVTM and CDR2 ANQGSEA. This CDR3 has 13 amino acids. DNA of the CDR3: TGCAGCGTTGGCCGGGACGCCGAATCCCCCCAGCATTTT. This encodes CSVGRDAESPQHF.

This clonotype was seen at least ten times. The rearrangement links TRBV7-9 to TRBJ2-3; 7 nucleotides line up with TRBD2. The V gene's germline CDR1 is SEHNR and CDR2 FQNEAQ (reference sequence). V dropped 0 bases and J dropped 2; count of bases not matched to a gene: 5. The CDR3 sequence is 16 residues long. This chain's CDR3 is CASSLAWGGNTDTQYF. DNA for the CDR3: TGTGCCAGCAGCTTAGCGTGGGGAGGGAACACAGATACGCAGTATTTT.

The V gene is TRBV10-3, the J gene TRBJ2-7; 8 nucleotides line up with TRBD1. With V trimmed by 6 bases and J by 5 bases, 15 bases remained unmatched. Germline V CDR1 and CDR2: ENHRY, SYGVKD. This CDR3 is built from 16 residues. The CDR3 here is CAISLPHRDRPNEQYF. The CDR3 DNA reads as TGTGCCATCAGCTTACCCCACCGGGACAGGCCCAACGAGCAGTACTTC.

This clonotype was seen repeatedly, ten times or more. The chain combines TRBV5-5 with TRBJ1-1; D unresolved. There are 11 residues in the CDR3. V gave up 7 bases and J gave up 2 bases, with 6 bases separating them. Germline V gene lookup returns CDR1 SGHKS and CDR2 YYEKEE (reference sequence). The CDR3 spells CASVLNTEAFF. The CDR3 DNA reads as TGTGCCAGCGTCCTAAACACTGAAGCTTTCTTT.

This clonotype has a count of ten or more. This chain links TRBV7-9 with TRBJ2-1; D is ambiguous. Germline CDR1 reads SEHNR; CDR2 reads FQNEAQ (reference sequence). The CDR3 loop spans 12 amino acids. Trimming pared 4 bases from V and 5 bases from J, leaving 6 bases between. The CDR3 protein is CASSSADNEQFF. The DNA for the CDR3 is TGTGCCAGCAGCTCGGCAGACAATGAGCAGTTCTTC.

This clonotype was detected many times. The CDR3 loop reads CANNTGAPYEQYF. The CDR3 nucleotides read TGTGCCAACAACACGGGGGCTCCCTACGAGCAGTACTTC. This chain joins TRBV18 and TRBJ2-7; the D gene could be TRBD1 or TRBD2 (6 bases each). CDR1 KGHSH and CDR2 LQKENI come from the germline V gene. The CDR3 consists of 13 residues. V was shortened by 10 bases and J by 2 bases, with 15 bases between the two germline ends.

This clonotype was observed at least ten times. The rearrangement joins TRBV20-1 to TRBJ2-7; 10 nucleotides line up with TRBD2. CDR1 is DFQATT, CDR2 SNEGSKA, per germline (reference sequence). The CDR3 length is 16 residues. V lost 5 bases, J lost 0 bases, and 10 bases stayed unmatched. The CDR3 region has the DNA TGCAGTGCTTCCGCCCTTAGCGGGAGGATCTCCTACGAGCAGTACTTC. It yields the protein CSASALSGRISYEQYF.

This clonotype has just a few counts. This chain links TRBV7-9 with TRBJ1-6; D is undetermined. Germline V CDR1 and CDR2: SEHNR, FQNEAQ (reference sequence). CDR3 size: 14 residues. V lost 1 base and J lost 8, with 9 bases in between. CDR3 coding DNA: TGTGCCAGCAGCTTAGGGGGAAGGGATTCACCCCTCCACTTT. Translated: CASSLGGRDSPLHF.

This clonotype has a count of ten or more. The V and J genes are TRBV6-5 and TRBJ1-6; 10 nucleotides agree with TRBD1. Germline V gives CDR1 MNHEY, CDR2 SVGAGI. The V segment lost 3 bases and the J segment 6 bases; nucleotides outside the gene matches: 5. CDR3 length: 16 residues. In DNA form, the CDR3 reads TGTGCCAGCAGTTATCACGGACAGGGGGTTAATTCACCCCTCCACTTT. Translating gives CASSYHGQGVNSPLHF.

This clonotype has a count of ten or more. The rearrangement links TRBV20-1 to TRBJ1-3, with TRBD1 as a possible D gene (5 bases). V was cut by 0 bases and J by 2 bases, with 11 bases left in between. The CDR3 extends over 15 amino acids. Germline V gene data show CDR1 as DFQATT and CDR2 as SNEGSKA (reference sequence). The DNA for the CDR3 is TGCAGTGCTAGAGATCACGGCAGGGCTGGAAACACCATATATTTT. Translation gives CSARDHGRAGNTIYF.

At least ten counts were recorded for this clonotype. The chain couples TRBV19 to TRBJ2-7; a weak D match, TRBD2 (6 bases). V dropped 8 bases and J dropped 7 bases, with 15 bases sitting between them. Germline V gives CDR1 LNHDA, CDR2 SQIVND (reference sequence). This CDR3 contains 12 residues. The CDR3 sequence: CASGTGTPEQYF. Here the CDR3 DNA reads TGTGCCAGTGGTACCGGGACTCCTGAGCAGTACTTC.

This clonotype occurred many times. The rearrangement uses TRBV6-2 or TRBV6-3 and TRBJ2-2, with 9 bases aligning to TRBD2. The CDR3 totals 16 residues. V was clipped by 5 bases and J by 0 bases; unmatched bases: 4. From germline, CDR1 is MNHEY and CDR2 SVGEGT. CDR3 sequence reads: CASSLRLAANTGELFF. CDR3 nucleotide sequence: TGTGCCAGCAGTCTACGACTAGCGGCGAACACCGGGGAGCTGTTTTTT.

In this sample, this clonotype turned up many times. V is TRBV20-1 and J is TRBJ1-2; 8 bases fit TRBD1. Germline V CDR1 and CDR2: DFQATT, SNEGSKA (reference sequence). V lost 0 bases, J lost 0 bases, and 0 bases stayed unmatched. The CDR3 covers 14 residues. The CDR3 DNA reads as TGCAGTGCTAGAGAGGGACAGGCTAACTATGGCTACACCTTC. It translates to CSAREGQANYGYTF.

This clonotype has ten or more counts. V usage is TRBV5-1 and J usage is TRBJ2-3, with 13 bases that match TRBD2. This CDR3 contains 13 residues. From germline, CDR1 is SGHRS and CDR2 YFSETQ. V trimming: 9 bases; J trimming: 6 bases; junction bases outside the gene matches: 4. This chain's CDR3 is CATSTSGRDTQYF. CDR3 sequence (DNA): TGCGCCACCTCGACTAGCGGGAGGGATACGCAGTATTTT.

The gene calls are TRBV25-1 and TRBJ2-1; 10 bases line up with TRBD2. CDR3 length equals 20 residues. The germline V gene encodes CDR1 MGHDK and CDR2 SYGVNS. V was clipped by 3 bases and J by 2 bases; unmatched bases: 16. CDR3 DNA: TGTGCCAGCAGTGAGGGCGGGGACCGTAGCGGGAGGAACCCCTACAATGAGCAGTTCTTC. Translation: CASSEGGDRSGRNPYNEQFF.

This clonotype was counted ten times or more. This chain links TRBV7-2 with TRBJ1-2, with 7 bases aligning to TRBD1. CDR1 SGHTA and CDR2 FQGNSA come from the germline V gene. V trimming: 5 bases; J trimming: 2 bases; junction bases outside the gene matches: 8. This CDR3 region has 15 residues. Here the CDR3 DNA reads TGTGCCAGCAGCCCATATATGGGACAGAACTATGGCTACACCTTC. Its translation: CASSPYMGQNYGYTF.

This clonotype was recorded a few times. The chain uses TRBV24-1 and TRBJ2-2; either TRBD1 or TRBD2 may supply D (5 bases each). The CDR3 runs to 13 residues. Germline loops: CDR1 KGHDR, CDR2 SFDVKD. The V end lost 7 bases, the J end lost 3 bases, and 8 bases lay between the germline ends. This chain's CDR3 is CATRGVHTGELFF. Written as DNA, the CDR3 is TGTGCCACCAGGGGGGTGCACACCGGGGAGCTGTTTTTT.

This clonotype showed up many times. The rearrangement uses TRBV6-2 or TRBV6-3 and TRBJ1-2; a possible D gene is TRBD1 (5 bases). Trimming shortened V by 9 bases and J by 4 bases, and 18 bases separated the two germline ends. The length of the CDR3 is 14 residues. CDR1 is MNHEY and CDR2 is SVGEGT in the germline V gene. The CDR3 is CASTRDGPSYGYTF. DNA for the CDR3: TGTGCCAGTACTCGGGACGGCCCTAGCTATGGCTACACCTTC.

The V call is TRBV15, the J call TRBJ1-2; no clear D. V dropped 1 base and J dropped 7 bases, with 19 bases sitting between them. CDR1 is LNHNV, CDR2 YYDKDF, per germline (reference sequence). The CDR3 has 16 residues. The CDR3 DNA is TGTGCCACCAGCAGAGGAACAAGGGCAGGTCCATTTGGCTACACCTTC. Its protein product is CATSRGTRAGPFGYTF.

About this clonotype itself: A much larger clone lies one base from this, so it may be a read error. The conserved phenylalanine or tryptophan is not found at the CDR3 terminus, so this likely reflects a read error. The chain employs TRBV6-5 and TRBJ2-7; TRBD2 is a possible D gene (6 bases). Trimming took off 2 bases at V and 7 bases at J, with 15 bases between the two ends. CDR1 is MNHEY, CDR2 SVGAGI, per germline. The CDR3 runs 14 residues. For the CDR3, the DNA is TGTGCCAGCAGTTACAGTGGAGGGTCCCGTGAGCAGTACCTC. Its protein is CASSYSGGSREQYL.

This clonotype was recorded many times. V and J are TRBV18 and TRBJ2-2, with 7 bases matching TRBD1. V was pared by 3 bases and J by 5 bases, with 6 bases of the junction left unmatched. The CDR3 extends over 15 amino acids. CDR1 and CDR2 from the germline V gene are KGHSH and LQKENI. CDR3 in amino acids: CASSPEQGMTGELFF. CDR3 sequence (DNA): TGTGCCAGCTCACCGGAACAGGGGATGACCGGGGAGCTGTTTTTT.

This clonotype has just a few counts. The chain combines TRBV24-1 with TRBJ2-2; D is uncertain. From germline, CDR1 is KGHDR and CDR2 SFDVKD. V was trimmed by 5 bases and J by 6 bases, leaving 9 bases between them. The CDR3 consists of 13 residues. The CDR3 is CATSGRVAGELFF. The CDR3 nucleotides are TGTGCCACCAGTGGTCGGGTTGCCGGGGAGCTGTTTTTT.

This clonotype was detected ten times or more. Possible read error: a much larger clone is one base away. The V and J genes are TRBV29-1 and TRBJ2-7; unclear D gene. Germline CDR1 reads SQVTM; CDR2 reads ANQGSEA. Trimming stripped 3 bases from V and 0 bases from J, with 6 bases between. CDR3 length equals 12 residues. CDR3 in amino acids: CSVEESSYEQYF. Written as DNA, the CDR3 is TGCAGCGTTGAGGAGAGCTCCTACGAGCAGTACTTC.

In its sample, this clonotype was seen many times. The rearrangement links TRBV5-1 to TRBJ2-1, with a tentative D call TRBD1 (5 bases). V lost 1 base and J lost 1, with 15 bases in between. There are 17 residues in the CDR3. Germline V gene lookup returns CDR1 SGHRS and CDR2 YFSETQ. The CDR3 region has the DNA TGCGCCAGCAGCTTGTCCAAAGGGGTGGGATCCTACAATGAGCAGTTCTTC. This encodes CASSLSKGVGSYNEQFF.

This clonotype was observed at least ten times. The V call is TRBV4-1, the J call TRBJ2-5; 14 positions match TRBD2. The CDR3 consists of 18 residues. With 4 bases clipped from V and 7 bases from J, the junction kept 14 bases outside the gene matches. Per the germline V gene, CDR1 is MGHRA and CDR2 is YSYEKL. CDR3 protein: CASSPGILTSGRVPTQYF. The CDR3 bases are TGCGCCAGCAGCCCTGGCATATTGACTAGCGGGAGGGTCCCGACCCAGTACTTC.

This clonotype was counted between two and nine times. This chain connects TRBV5-1 to TRBJ2-7, with D perhaps matching TRBD2 (7 bases). Trimming took off 3 bases at V and 1 base at J, with 17 bases between the two ends. The CDR3 is made up of 16 amino acids. Germline assignment: CDR1 SGHRS and CDR2 YFSETQ. The CDR3 sequence: CASSSLTGGRSYEQYF. The CDR3 DNA sequence: TGCGCCAGCAGCTCCTTGACGGGGGGCAGATCCTACGAGCAGTACTTC.

This clonotype was recorded many times. This chain uses TRBV20-1 with TRBJ2-1, with D possibly called TRBD1 or TRBD2 (6 bases each). This CDR3 region has 16 residues. V dropped 6 bases and J dropped 1 base, with 19 bases sitting between them. The germline V gene encodes CDR1 DFQATT and CDR2 SNEGSKA (reference sequence). CDR3 coding DNA: TGCAGTGCGTTAGATAGGGGGGCCGCGTCCTACAATGAGCAGTTCTTC. It translates to CSALDRGAASYNEQFF.

The V call is TRBV11-2, the J call TRBJ2-5; 9 bases match TRBD2. Germline loops: CDR1 SGHAT, CDR2 FQNNGV. The V and J ends lost 4 bases and 7 bases, in that order; junction bases with no gene match: 4. The CDR3 is 13 residues long. CDR3 DNA sequence: TGTGCCAGCAGCTCCCCGCGGGGGGGGACCCAGTACTTC. This sequence encodes CASSSPRGGTQYF.

This clonotype was seen at least ten times. The V call is TRBV5-1, the J call TRBJ2-3, with D perhaps TRBD1 or TRBD2 (5 bases each). Trimming took 0 bases from V and 6 from J, leaving 8 bases between them. This CDR3 spans 13 amino acids. Per germline, CDR1 SGHRS and CDR2 YFSETQ. This CDR3 reads CASSLDRRDTQYF. Written as DNA, the CDR3 is TGCGCCAGCAGCTTGGACAGGAGGGATACGCAGTATTTT.

The rearrangement links TRBV5-6 to TRBJ2-7; D gene ambiguous. CDR3 length: 14 amino acids. Trimming removed 2 bases from V and 0 bases from J, with 9 bases in between. Germline values: CDR1 SGHDT, CDR2 YYEEEE. CDR3 region: CASSFGSSSYEQYF. The CDR3 coding sequence is TGTGCCAGCAGCTTTGGTTCGAGCTCCTACGAGCAGTACTTC.

This clonotype was detected many times. CDR3 in DNA: TGTGCCAGCAGTTACTCGGGGCAGGGGATGGAGCCCCAGCATTTT. Translated: CASSYSGQGMEPQHF. The chain combines TRBV6-5 with TRBJ1-5; possibly TRBD1 for D (6 bases). CDR3 size: 15 residues. Germline V gene lookup returns CDR1 MNHEY and CDR2 SVGAGI. V gave up 0 bases and J gave up 8 bases, with 14 bases separating them.